One and the same sample provided the 32 T cell receptor beta chains below, sequenced in a study of OX40 agonist ivuxolimab in advanced cancers. This table comes from immunoSEQ multiplex PCR, and its TCRdb copy is limited to in-frame clones, with some not included. Of approximately 74,000 clones in the sample, around nine tenths were seen once. Here the sequenced sample was CD4+ or CD8+ T cells sorted from blood, taken in a trial of the OX40 agonist ivuxolimab. These receptor sequences come from an adult with an advanced solid tumor such as melanoma, head and neck, liver or kidney cancer.

The chain joins TRBV14 to TRBJ1-3; the D gene is possibly TRBD1 (5 bases). Germline values: CDR1 SGHDN, CDR2 FVKESK. This CDR3 region has 17 residues. V was clipped by 3 bases and J by 1 base, with 16 bases between them. CDR3 sequence: CASSQVGRASSGNTIYF. As DNA, the CDR3 is TGTGCCAGCAGCCAGGTCGGCAGGGCAAGTTCTGGAAACACCATATATTTT.

The chain carries TRBV28 and TRBJ2-7, with 11 bases that match TRBD2. The germline V gene has CDR1 MDHEN and CDR2 SYDVKM. Trimming at V came to 11 bases and at J to 3 bases, leaving 18 bases not matched to a gene. The CDR3 is 17 amino acids. The CDR3 reads CACTGTSGNGDLYEQYF. CDR3 coding DNA: TGTGCCTGCACCGGGACTAGCGGAAACGGGGATCTCTACGAGCAGTACTTC. Variable domain in full (rest from reference TRBV28 and TRBJ2-7): DVKVTQSSRYLVKRTGEKVFLECVQDMDHENMFWYRQDPGLGLRLIYFSYDVKMKEKGDIPEGYSVSREKKERFSLILESASTNQTSMYLCACTGTSGNGDLYEQYFGPGTRLTVT.

The chain uses TRBV5-4 and TRBJ2-7; 7 bases fit TRBD2. From germline, CDR1 is SGHNT and CDR2 YYREEE (reference sequence). The J segment lost 12 bases and the V segment lost 3 bases, leaving 9 bases of the junction unmatched. The CDR3 covers 12 residues. This CDR3 reads CASSSLGEGLYF. The CDR3 nucleotides are TGTGCCAGCAGCTCCCTCGGGGAGGGTTTGTACTTC.

The genes are TRBV5-1 and TRBJ2-7; D gene uncertain. The CDR3 runs to 12 residues. The V end lost 5 bases, the J end lost 6 bases, and 12 bases lay between the germline ends. Germline-derived CDR1 and CDR2 are SGHRS and YFSETQ. The CDR3 spells CASRGPQGEQYF. The CDR3 DNA sequence: TGCGCCAGCAGAGGACCCCAAGGCGAGCAGTACTTC.

This chain uses TRBV18 with TRBJ2-5; D is perhaps TRBD2 (6 bases). The J call is uncertain, as TRBJ2-7 better fits the DNA end. This CDR3 has 15 residues. Germline CDR1 is KGHSH and CDR2 is LQKENI. The CDR3 DNA follows: TGTGCCAGCTCACCCCAGAGCTCGGGGGCCTACGAGCAGTACTTC. Its protein is CASSPQSSGAYEQYF.

The J gene is TRBJ1-2, the V gene TRBV19; D gene unclear. There are 12 residues in the CDR3. Germline assignment: CDR1 LNHDA and CDR2 SQIVND (reference sequence). Trimming shortened V by 5 bases and J by 1 base, and 5 bases separated the two germline ends. The CDR3 loop is CASSQVNYGYTF. CDR3 sequence (DNA): TGTGCCAGTAGTCAGGTTAACTATGGCTACACCTTC.

The chain links TRBV7-2 to TRBJ2-3, with a possible D match to TRBD1 (5 bases). Germline V gene lookup returns CDR1 SGHTA and CDR2 FQGNSA. CDR3 size: 14 residues. The ends were cut back, 1 base at V and 5 bases at J, with 10 bases in the middle. For the CDR3, the DNA is TGTGCCAGCAGCTTAGACCAGGGCTTAGATACGCAGTATTTT. Encoded protein: CASSLDQGLDTQYF.

The rearrangement links TRBV28 to TRBJ2-2; D unresolved. The CDR3 runs 15 residues. CDR1 is MDHEN, CDR2 SYDVKM, per germline. V lost 2 bases and J lost 4, with 11 bases in between. Here the CDR3 DNA reads TGTGCCAGCAGTTTAGAAGGAGACGGCACCGGGGAGCTGTTTTTT. As protein: CASSLEGDGTGELFF.

The chain joins TRBV7-8 to TRBJ1-1, with D tentatively TRBD1 (5 bases). Germline-derived CDR1 and CDR2 are SGHVS and FQNEAQ. This CDR3 has 16 residues. Between the trimmed V and J ends, which lost 0 bases and 10 bases, there was a span of 21 bases. The CDR3, as DNA: TGTGCCAGCAGCTTAGCGCAGCCCGGCGCAGGGCCGCGAGCTTTCTTT. Translated: CASSLAQPGAGPRAFF.

This clone is a singleton in its sample. The V and J genes are TRBV29-1 and TRBJ2-5, with D tentatively TRBD2 (5 bases). The V gene lost 6 bases and the J gene lost 5 bases, with 19 bases spanning the gap. In germline, CDR1 is SQVTM, CDR2 ANQGSEA. CDR3 size: 14 residues. For the CDR3, the DNA is TGCAGCGTCCGAGGGCGCGGTTCCCAGGAGACCCAGTACTTC. Translating gives CSVRGRGSQETQYF.

V and J are TRBV5-1 and TRBJ2-6, with D unresolved. V was trimmed by 0 bases and J by 2 bases, leaving 18 bases between them. Germline V gene sequence: CDR1 SGHRS, CDR2 YFSETQ. The CDR3 covers 19 residues. For the CDR3, the DNA is TGCGCCAGCAGCTTGGAGCAAATAAGCTCTTGGGCTGGGGCCAACGTCCTGACTTTC. Translated, it gives CASSLEQISSWAGANVLTF.

The V call is TRBV5-4, the J call TRBJ1-2, with 9 nucleotides matching TRBD1. CDR1 SGHNT and CDR2 YYREEE come from the germline V gene (reference sequence). CDR3 length: 15 residues. With 3 bases clipped from V and 6 bases from J, the junction kept 9 bases outside the gene matches. The CDR3 nucleotides are TGTGCCAGCAGCTACTACGGACAGGGGTGGAATGGCTACACCTTC. This gives the protein CASSYYGQGWNGYTF. Full variable domain (outside the CDR3, taken from reference TRBV5-4 and TRBJ1-2): ETGVTQSPTHLIKTRGQQVTLRCSSQSGHNTVSWYQQALGQGPQFIFQYYREEENGRGNFPPRFSGLQFPNYSSELNVNALELDDSALYLCASSYYGQGWNGYTFGSGTRLTVV.

A single count supports this clone. The rearrangement joins TRBV18 to TRBJ1-1, with D unresolved. The CDR3 length is 13 residues. With 4 bases removed from V and 8 bases from J, the gap between germline ends came to 14 bases. Germline V gene lookup returns CDR1 KGHSH and CDR2 LQKENI. The CDR3 sequence is CASSLIGWVEAFF. The DNA for the CDR3 is TGTGCCAGCTCACTCATAGGTTGGGTAGAAGCTTTCTTT.

The chain recombines TRBV11-2 with TRBJ2-5; 9 bases are shared with TRBD2. CDR1 is SGHAT, CDR2 FQNNGV, per germline. Unmatched junction bases numbered 12, after V lost 5 bases and J lost 5 bases. There are 16 residues in the CDR3. Written as DNA, the CDR3 is TGTGCCAGCAGCGGAACCGGGACTAGCCTTCGGGAGACCCAGTACTTC. Its translation: CASSGTGTSLRETQYF.

The V call is TRBV19, the J call TRBJ2-7; possibly TRBD2 for D (6 bases). The V gene's germline CDR1 is LNHDA and CDR2 SQIVND (reference sequence). Trimming cost V 6 bases and J 0 bases, with 12 bases left between them. The CDR3 has 14 residues. CDR3 protein: CASRLSGPSYEQYF. The DNA for the CDR3 is TGTGCCAGTAGACTAAGCGGGCCCTCCTACGAGCAGTACTTC.

This clone has a handful of counts. CDR3: CASSFGTSGISWELFF. CDR3 nucleotides: TGTGCCAGCTCATTTGGGACTAGCGGGATCTCGTGGGAGCTGTTTTTT. The chain has TRBV18 and TRBJ2-2, with 13 bases identical to TRBD2. Trimming removed 5 bases from V and 9 bases from J; junction bases left unmatched: 9. The CDR3 runs 16 residues. Germline V gene sequence: CDR1 KGHSH, CDR2 LQKENI.

The chain combines TRBV19 with TRBJ2-2, with 8 bases aligning to TRBD1. CDR3 size: 14 residues. Germline V gives CDR1 LNHDA, CDR2 SQIVND (reference sequence). The V gene end was trimmed by 7 bases and the J gene end by 4 bases; junction bases not matched to a gene: 5. This chain's CDR3 is CASKWTGITGELFF. The CDR3 region has the DNA TGTGCCAGTAAATGGACAGGGATCACCGGGGAGCTGTTTTTT.

The V call is TRBV2, the J call TRBJ2-5, with TRBD2 matching 7 bases. The CDR3 totals 16 residues. CDR1 and CDR2 from the germline V gene are SNHLY and FYNNEI. V shed 6 bases, J shed 2 bases, and the junction held 12 bases outside the gene matches. DNA for the CDR3: TGTGCCAGCAGGGGCGTACGATCTAGCGGTCAAGAGACCCAGTACTTC. Its translation is CASRGVRSSGQETQYF.

The chain combines TRBV9 with TRBJ2-5; 7 bases fit TRBD1. Germline V gene sequence: CDR1 SGDLS, CDR2 YYNGEE. This CDR3 is 15 amino acids long. V dropped 0 bases and J dropped 5; count of bases not matched to a gene: 7. The CDR3 loop is CASSVGGGMRETQYF. The CDR3 coding sequence is TGTGCCAGCAGCGTAGGAGGGGGCATGAGGGAGACCCAGTACTTC.

This chain connects TRBV6-5 to TRBJ1-1; 10 nucleotides agree with TRBD1. The CDR3 runs 15 residues. The V gene end was trimmed by 0 bases and the J gene end by 3 bases; junction bases not matched to a gene: 1. Germline V CDR1 and CDR2: MNHEY, SVGAGI. For the CDR3, the DNA is TGTGCCAGCAGTTACTCGGGACAGGGGTACACTGAAGCTTTCTTT. It yields the protein CASSYSGQGYTEAFF.

The V gene is TRBV5-1, the J gene TRBJ2-7; 7 bases are shared with TRBD2. Germline assignment: CDR1 SGHRS and CDR2 YFSETQ. This CDR3 has 17 amino acids. The V gene end was trimmed by 2 bases and the J gene end by 0 bases; junction bases not matched to a gene: 11. The CDR3 region has the DNA TGCGCCAGCAGCTTCTCTTCTAGCGGACGGACCTCCTACGAGCAGTACTTC. Translated: CASSFSSSGRTSYEQYF.

The CDR3 coding sequence is TGCGCCAGCAGCAAGGGGGAAGACACAGATACGCAGTATTTT. The encoded protein is CASSKGEDTDTQYF. V usage is TRBV5-1 and J usage is TRBJ2-3, with D tentatively TRBD1 (6 bases). This CDR3 is built from 14 residues. Trimming pared 4 bases from V and 2 bases from J, leaving 11 bases between. Germline V gives CDR1 SGHRS, CDR2 YFSETQ.

V usage is TRBV9 and J usage is TRBJ1-1; 9 bases fit TRBD1. This CDR3 spans 15 amino acids. V lost 4 bases to trimming and J lost 4 bases; unmatched junction nucleotides: 8. CDR1 and CDR2 (germline): SGDLS, YYNGEE. This CDR3 reads CASSPQGTGSTEAFF. The CDR3 DNA reads as TGTGCCAGCAGCCCACAAGGGACAGGGAGCACTGAAGCTTTCTTT. The full variable domain, rest sourced from reference TRBV9 and TRBJ1-1, is DSGVTQTPKHLITATGQRVTLRCSPRSGDLSVYWYQQSLDQGLQFLIQYYNGEERAKGNILERFSAQQFPDLHSELNLSSLELGDSALYFCASSPQGTGSTEAFFGQGTRLTVV.

The chain is built from TRBV2 and TRBJ2-1, with D unclear. CDR1 is SNHLY and CDR2 is FYNNEI in the germline V gene. This CDR3 is built from 12 residues. The V end lost 6 bases, the J end lost 9 bases, and 12 bases lay between the germline ends. In nucleotides, the CDR3 is TGTGCCAGCAGGGATCGAGGTTTTGAGCAGTTCTTC. Translating it yields CASRDRGFEQFF.

In its sample, this clone was seen a few times. The chain links TRBV19 to TRBJ2-3; TRBD2 matches at 12 bases. The germline V gene has CDR1 LNHDA and CDR2 SQIVND (reference sequence). This CDR3 is built from 16 residues. Trimming at V came to 5 bases and at J to 6 bases, leaving 9 bases not matched to a gene. The CDR3 nucleotides read TGTGCCAGTAGTCCATACCGACTAGCGGGAGCCGATACGCAGTATTTT. It translates to CASSPYRLAGADTQYF.

The J gene is TRBJ2-3, the V gene TRBV5-4, with 7 bases fitting TRBD2. V lost 1 base to trimming and J lost 2 bases; unmatched junction nucleotides: 10. CDR1 is SGHNT and CDR2 is YYREEE in the germline V gene (reference sequence). CDR3 size: 17 residues. Here the CDR3 DNA reads TGTGCCAGCAGCTTGAGCGGGCTAGCGGCCATCACAGATACGCAGTATTTT. Amino acids: CASSLSGLAAITDTQYF. Drawing the rest from reference TRBV5-4 and TRBJ2-3, the complete variable domain is ETGVTQSPTHLIKTRGQQVTLRCSSQSGHNTVSWYQQALGQGPQFIFQYYREEENGRGNFPPRFSGLQFPNYSSELNVNALELDDSALYLCASSLSGLAAITDTQYFGPGTRLTVL.

V and J are TRBV18 and TRBJ1-1; TRBD1 is a possible D gene (5 bases). V dropped 3 bases and J dropped 7 bases, with 15 bases sitting between them. The V gene's germline CDR1 is KGHSH and CDR2 LQKENI. The CDR3 covers 14 residues. The CDR3 sequence is CASSPPEGTDEAFF. In DNA form, the CDR3 reads TGTGCCAGCTCACCGCCAGAGGGGACGGATGAAGCTTTCTTT.

This rearrangement joins TRBV14 to TRBJ2-1; D remains unclear. With 3 bases removed from V and 7 bases from J, the gap between germline ends came to 10 bases. Germline V gives CDR1 SGHDN, CDR2 FVKESK. CDR3 length: 13 amino acids. The CDR3 bases are TGTGCCAGCAGCCAGAACATTGGGAATGAGCAGTTCTTC. Protein product: CASSQNIGNEQFF.

This sequence joins TRBV7-2 and TRBJ2-2; no definite D call. CDR1 and CDR2 (germline): SGHTA, FQGNSA. The CDR3 extends over 18 amino acids. V was shortened by 4 bases and J by 0 bases, with 18 bases between the two germline ends. The CDR3 is CASSSTPVRAANTGELFF. DNA for the CDR3: TGTGCCAGCAGCTCCACCCCCGTAAGGGCCGCGAACACCGGGGAGCTGTTTTTT.

V gene TRBV28 combines with J gene TRBJ1-4, with a possible D match to TRBD1 (6 bases). The length of the CDR3 is 15 residues. CDR1 and CDR2 from the germline V gene are MDHEN and SYDVKM. Trimming left V 7 bases short and J 6 bases short, with 18 bases between. CDR3 region: CASTTEGQGYEKLFF. CDR3 DNA: TGTGCCAGCACCACTGAGGGGCAGGGGTATGAAAAACTGTTTTTT. The full variable domain, rest sourced from reference TRBV28 and TRBJ1-4, is DVKVTQSSRYLVKRTGEKVFLECVQDMDHENMFWYRQDPGLGLRLIYFSYDVKMKEKGDIPEGYSVSREKKERFSLILESASTNQTSMYLCASTTEGQGYEKLFFGSGTQLSVL.

This chain joins TRBV5-1 and TRBJ2-5; D is unresolved. Germline V lookup: CDR1 SGHRS, CDR2 YFSETQ. The CDR3 length is 16 residues. V was pared by 4 bases and J by 2 bases, with 18 bases between. CDR3 DNA: TGCGCCAGCAGCCCAACCTCTCTAGGTCCACAAGAGACCCAGTACTTC. Amino acids: CASSPTSLGPQETQYF.

The rearrangement joins TRBV7-2 to TRBJ1-2, with a possible D match to TRBD1 (6 bases). The CDR3 extends over 15 amino acids. Germline CDR1 reads SGHTA; CDR2 reads FQGNSA. V was trimmed by 7 bases and J by 4 bases, leaving 19 bases between them. This CDR3 reads CASTGLGQTFYGYTF. CDR3 nucleotides: TGTGCCAGCACAGGCCTCGGACAGACCTTCTATGGCTACACCTTC.